One and the same sample provided the 6 T cell receptor beta chains below, sequenced in a study of T-cell reconstitution after alpha-beta-depleted transplantation in children. It was with unique molecular identifiers that the TCRbeta library was prepared. One entry per CDR3 protein, called by TCRdb with MiXCR from the PCR reads. The repertoire holds hundreds of thousands of distinct CDR3 sequences, almost 8% seen once, with 9.1% in the top ten. General study findings and limits: A year had passed since transplant, and T-cell counts and diversity by then came mostly from newly produced T cells.

Antigens of these TCRs are unknown. Sequenced here: peripheral blood, sampled 360 days after TCRalphabeta/CD19-depleted stem cell transplant. The receptors here all came from a female patient aged 2-9 years who had a stem cell transplant for Fanconi anemia, so the T cells may come from the graft donor.

The chain employs TRBV14 and TRBJ2-7, with a tentative D call TRBD1 (6 bases). V lost 2 bases, J lost 2 bases, and 10 bases lay in between. Germline loops: CDR1 SGHDN, CDR2 FVKESK. This CDR3 has 14 amino acids. The CDR3 region has the DNA TGTGCCAGCAGCCAAACAGGGCTGCCCTACGAGCAGTACTTC. Translating gives CASSQTGLPYEQYF.

This clonotype has ten or more counts. J is TRBJ1-1 and V is TRBV5-1; D perhaps matches TRBD1 (5 bases). The CDR3 length is 15 residues. Germline V gene sequence: CDR1 SGHRS, CDR2 YFSETQ. The germline V and J ends were trimmed by 0 bases and 1 base, with 10 bases remaining between them. CDR3 in DNA: TGCGCCAGCAGCTTGGAAGGCGGGGGGAACACTGAAGCTTTCTTT. It translates to CASSLEGGGNTEAFF.

In its sample, this clonotype was seen many times. V gene TRBV9 combines with J gene TRBJ2-7; TRBD1 might be the D (6 bases). CDR1 SGDLS and CDR2 YYNGEE come from the germline V gene. Trimming stripped 0 bases from V and 4 bases from J, with 17 bases between. This CDR3 is 16 amino acids long. This CDR3 is CASSVGPTGQSYEQYF. The CDR3 coding sequence is TGTGCCAGCAGCGTAGGACCCACCGGACAGTCATACGAGCAGTACTTC.

This clonotype was counted a few times. The chain carries TRBV5-1 and TRBJ1-4; TRBD1 aligns across 8 bases. V lost 0 bases to trimming and J lost 5 bases; unmatched junction nucleotides: 15. Looked up from germline, CDR1 is SGHRS and CDR2 is YFSETQ. The CDR3 runs to 19 residues. In nucleotides, the CDR3 is TGCGCCAGCAGCTTGGTCGGCCTGGGACAGGCCCTCGGGAATGAAAAACTGTTTTTT. This encodes CASSLVGLGQALGNEKLFF.

The chain carries TRBV5-6 and TRBJ1-2; no firm D call. Trimming cost V 1 base and J 4 bases, with 14 bases left between them. The CDR3 loop spans 15 amino acids. Germline CDR1 and CDR2: SGHDT and YYEEEE. The CDR3 reads CASSLTPQVGYGYTF. As DNA, the CDR3 is TGTGCCAGCAGCTTGACACCCCAAGTCGGCTATGGCTACACCTTC.

This clonotype was observed a handful of times. V usage is TRBV7-6 and J usage is TRBJ2-7; D is undetermined. Germline assignment: CDR1 SGHVS and CDR2 FNYEAQ. This CDR3 has 14 amino acids. Between the trimmed V and J ends, which lost 5 bases and 2 bases, there was a span of 13 bases. The CDR3 nucleotides are TGTGCCAGCAGCCCCTCTCCAAGAACCTACGAGCAGTACTTC. Encoded protein: CASSPSPRTYEQYF. Full variable domain (outside the CDR3, taken from reference TRBV7-6 and TRBJ2-7): GAGVSQSPRYKVTKRGQDVALRCDPISGHVSLYWYRQALGQGPEFLTYFNYEAQQDKSGLPNDRFSAERPEGSISTLTIQRTEQRDSAMYRCASSPSPRTYEQYFGPGTRLTVT.